This T cell receptor (beta chain) was recorded in a study of OX40 agonist ivuxolimab in advanced cancers. On the study more broadly: The drug used for patients, ivuxolimab, was an agonistic anti-OX40 (CD134) antibody. Patients undergoing dose escalation presented with hepatocellular carcinoma, melanoma, renal cell or head and neck cancer. General observations from the study: Clonal expansion was among the lowest in partial responders at 0.1-3.0 mg/kg, especially CD8+.

J lost 5 bases, V lost 0 bases, and 11 bases had no gene match. The CDR3 consists of 17 residues. Germline V lookup: CDR1 GTSNPN, CDR2 SVGIG (reference sequence). Sequencing was performed with immunoSEQ multiplex PCR; in TCRdb, only in-frame clones are kept and a portion is missing. This sample has about 86,000 clones, with approximately 92% found just once. The table lists this clone with a count of one. Antigen: not known. Baseline was the first blood sampling point, followed by cycle 4 day 1 and cycle 7 day 1. This TCR was recovered from an adult with an advanced solid tumor such as melanoma, head and neck, liver or kidney cancer. This chain uses TRBV30 with TRBJ1-1, with 11 bases fitting TRBD1. The source was CD4+ or CD8+ T cells sorted from blood, collected in a trial of the OX40 agonist ivuxolimab. The CDR3: CAWSVLKGDRGATEAFF. The CDR3 DNA is TGTGCCTGGAGTGTATTAAAGGGGGACAGGGGGGCAACTGAAGCTTTCTTT.